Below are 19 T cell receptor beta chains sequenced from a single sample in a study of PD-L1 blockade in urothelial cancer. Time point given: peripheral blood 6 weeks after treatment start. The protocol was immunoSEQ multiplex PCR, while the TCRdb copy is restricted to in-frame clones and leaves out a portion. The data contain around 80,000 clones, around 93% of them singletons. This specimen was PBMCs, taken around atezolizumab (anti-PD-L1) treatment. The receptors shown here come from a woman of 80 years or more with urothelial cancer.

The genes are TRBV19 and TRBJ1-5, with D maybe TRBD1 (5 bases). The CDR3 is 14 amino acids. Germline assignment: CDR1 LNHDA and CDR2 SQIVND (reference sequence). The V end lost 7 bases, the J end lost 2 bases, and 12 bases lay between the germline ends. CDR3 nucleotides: TGTGCCAGTACCATCCAAGGGGGCAATCAGCCCCAGCATTTT. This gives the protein CASTIQGGNQPQHF.

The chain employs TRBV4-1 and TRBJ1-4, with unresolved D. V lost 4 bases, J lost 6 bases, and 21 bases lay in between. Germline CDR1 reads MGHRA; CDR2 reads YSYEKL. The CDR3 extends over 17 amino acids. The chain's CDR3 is CASSPRVGDPRDEKLFF. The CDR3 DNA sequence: TGCGCCAGCAGCCCGAGGGTCGGGGATCCTCGGGATGAAAAACTGTTTTTT.

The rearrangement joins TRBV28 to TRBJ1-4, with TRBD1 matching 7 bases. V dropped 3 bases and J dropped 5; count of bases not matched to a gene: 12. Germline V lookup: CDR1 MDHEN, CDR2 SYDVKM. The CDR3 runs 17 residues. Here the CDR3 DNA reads TGTGCCAGCAGTTTTAGTTTTTTGGACAGGAGAAATGAAAAACTGTTTTTT. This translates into CASSFSFLDRRNEKLFF. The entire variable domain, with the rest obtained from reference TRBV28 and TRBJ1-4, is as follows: DVKVTQSSRYLVKRTGEKVFLECVQDMDHENMFWYRQDPGLGLRLIYFSYDVKMKEKGDIPEGYSVSREKKERFSLILESASTNQTSMYLCASSFSFLDRRNEKLFFGSGTQLSVL.

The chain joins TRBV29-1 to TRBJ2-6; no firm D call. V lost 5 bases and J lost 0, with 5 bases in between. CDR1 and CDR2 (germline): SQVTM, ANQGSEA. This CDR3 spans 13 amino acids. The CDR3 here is CSVRGSGANVLTF. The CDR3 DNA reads TGCAGCGTTCGCGGCTCTGGGGCCAACGTCCTGACTTTC.

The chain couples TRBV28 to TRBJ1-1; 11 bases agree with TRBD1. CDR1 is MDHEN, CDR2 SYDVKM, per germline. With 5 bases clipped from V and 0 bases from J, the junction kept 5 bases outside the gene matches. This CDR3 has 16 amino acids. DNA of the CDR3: TGTGCCAGCAGTGTTAGGACAGGGGGCTTGAACACTGAAGCTTTCTTT. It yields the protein CASSVRTGGLNTEAFF.

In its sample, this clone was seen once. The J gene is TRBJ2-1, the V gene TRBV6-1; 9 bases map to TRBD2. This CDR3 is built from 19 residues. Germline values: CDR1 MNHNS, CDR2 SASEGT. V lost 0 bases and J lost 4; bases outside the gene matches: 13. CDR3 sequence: CASSEAGIAGAGRYNEQFF. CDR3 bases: TGTGCCAGCAGTGAAGCCGGAATAGCGGGAGCAGGGAGGTACAATGAGCAGTTCTTC.

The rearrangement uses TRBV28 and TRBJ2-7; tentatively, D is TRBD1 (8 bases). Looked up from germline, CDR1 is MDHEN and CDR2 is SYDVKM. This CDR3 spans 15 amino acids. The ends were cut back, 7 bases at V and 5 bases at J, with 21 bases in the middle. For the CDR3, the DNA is TGTGCCAGCACTTCAGGGGGGGCAGGGGGCCACGAGCAGTACTTC. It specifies CASTSGGAGGHEQYF.

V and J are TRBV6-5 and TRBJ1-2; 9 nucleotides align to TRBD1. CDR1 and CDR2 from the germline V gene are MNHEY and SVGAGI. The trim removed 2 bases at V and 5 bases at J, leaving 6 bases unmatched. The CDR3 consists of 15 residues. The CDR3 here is CASSYNRGPGYGYTF. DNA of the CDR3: TGTGCCAGCAGTTACAACAGGGGGCCTGGTTATGGCTACACCTTC.

DNA of the CDR3: TGTGCCACCCTTCATTCCGGGGTCTCCTACGAGCAGTACTTC. Amino acids: CATLHSGVSYEQYF. This chain joins TRBV28 and TRBJ2-7; D is possibly TRBD2 (5 bases). Germline V gives CDR1 MDHEN, CDR2 SYDVKM. Trimming took off 10 bases at V and 0 bases at J, with 16 bases between the two ends. The CDR3 extends over 14 amino acids.

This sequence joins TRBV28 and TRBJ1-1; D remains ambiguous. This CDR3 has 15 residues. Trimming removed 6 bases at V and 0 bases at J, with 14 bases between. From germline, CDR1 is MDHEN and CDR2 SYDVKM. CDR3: CASRLPRAMNTEAFF. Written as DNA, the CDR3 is TGTGCCAGCAGGCTCCCGAGGGCCATGAACACTGAAGCTTTCTTT.

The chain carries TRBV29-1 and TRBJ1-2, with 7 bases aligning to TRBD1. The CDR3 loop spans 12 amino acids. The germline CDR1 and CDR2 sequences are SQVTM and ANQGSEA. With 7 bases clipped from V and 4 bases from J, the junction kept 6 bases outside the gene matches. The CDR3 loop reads CSGAEGAYGYTF. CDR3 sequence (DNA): TGCAGCGGGGCGGAGGGGGCCTATGGCTACACCTTC.

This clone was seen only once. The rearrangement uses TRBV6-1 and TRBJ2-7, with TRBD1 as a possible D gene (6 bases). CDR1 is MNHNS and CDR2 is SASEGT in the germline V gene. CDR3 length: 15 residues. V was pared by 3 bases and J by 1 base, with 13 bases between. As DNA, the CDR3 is TGTGCCAGCAGTGATCGTGACAGGCATTCCTACGAGCAGTACTTC. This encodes CASSDRDRHSYEQYF.

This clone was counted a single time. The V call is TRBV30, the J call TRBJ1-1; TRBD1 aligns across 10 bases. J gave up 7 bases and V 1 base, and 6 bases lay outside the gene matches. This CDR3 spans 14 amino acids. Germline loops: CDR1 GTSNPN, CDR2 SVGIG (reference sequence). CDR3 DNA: TGTGCCTGGAGTGCGACAGGGGGCAAGGGTGAAGCTTTCTTT. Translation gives CAWSATGGKGEAFF.

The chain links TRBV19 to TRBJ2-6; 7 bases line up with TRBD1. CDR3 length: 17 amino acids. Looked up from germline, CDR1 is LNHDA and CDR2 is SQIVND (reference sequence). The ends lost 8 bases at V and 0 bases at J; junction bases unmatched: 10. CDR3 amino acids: CASYTTGVSSGANVLTF. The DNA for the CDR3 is TGTGCCAGTTACACAACAGGGGTCTCCTCTGGGGCCAACGTCCTGACTTTC.

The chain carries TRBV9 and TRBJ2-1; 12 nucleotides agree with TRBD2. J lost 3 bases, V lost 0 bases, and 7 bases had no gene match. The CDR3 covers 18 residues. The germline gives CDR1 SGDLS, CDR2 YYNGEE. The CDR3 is CASSVASGLAGIYNEQFF. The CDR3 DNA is TGTGCCAGCAGCGTAGCTTCCGGACTAGCGGGAATCTACAATGAGCAGTTCTTC. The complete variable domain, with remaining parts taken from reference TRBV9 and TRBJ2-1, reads DSGVTQTPKHLITATGQRVTLRCSPRSGDLSVYWYQQSLDQGLQFLIQYYNGEERAKGNILERFSAQQFPDLHSELNLSSLELGDSALYFCASSVASGLAGIYNEQFFGPGTRLTVL.

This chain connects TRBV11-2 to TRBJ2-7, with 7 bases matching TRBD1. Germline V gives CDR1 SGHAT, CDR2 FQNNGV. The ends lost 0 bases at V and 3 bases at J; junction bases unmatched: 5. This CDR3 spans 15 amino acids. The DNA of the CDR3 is TGTGCCAGCAGCTTAGATCGAAGGGGGCTCTACGAGCAGTACTTC. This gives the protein CASSLDRRGLYEQYF. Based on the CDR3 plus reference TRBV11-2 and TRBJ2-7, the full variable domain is EAGVAQSPRYKIIEKRQSVAFWCNPISGHATLYWYQQILGQGPKLLIQFQNNGVVDDSQLPKDRFSAERLKGVDSTLKIQPAKLEDSAVYLCASSLDRRGLYEQYFGPGTRLTVT.

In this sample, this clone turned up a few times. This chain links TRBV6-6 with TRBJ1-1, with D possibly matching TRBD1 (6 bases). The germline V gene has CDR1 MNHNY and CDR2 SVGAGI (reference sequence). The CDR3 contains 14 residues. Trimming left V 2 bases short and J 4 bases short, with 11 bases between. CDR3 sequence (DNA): TGTGCCAGCAGTTACCCCACAGGGAGCACTGAAGCTTTCTTT. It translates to CASSYPTGSTEAFF.

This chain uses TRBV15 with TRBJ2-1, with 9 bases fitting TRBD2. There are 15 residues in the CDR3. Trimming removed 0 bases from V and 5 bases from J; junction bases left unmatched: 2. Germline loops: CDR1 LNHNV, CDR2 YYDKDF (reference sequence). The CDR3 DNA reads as TGTGCCACCAGCAGAGATTTAGCGGGGGACAATGAGCAGTTCTTC. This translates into CATSRDLAGDNEQFF.

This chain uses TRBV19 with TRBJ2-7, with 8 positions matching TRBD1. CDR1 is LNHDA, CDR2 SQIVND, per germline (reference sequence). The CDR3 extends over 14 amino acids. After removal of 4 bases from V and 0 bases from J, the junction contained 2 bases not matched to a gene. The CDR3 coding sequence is TGTGCCAGTAGTACGGACAGGGCCTCCTACGAGCAGTACTTC. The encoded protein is CASSTDRASYEQYF.